The 32 T cell receptor beta chains in this list originate from one sample, sequenced in a study of regulatory T cells in long-lasting Graves disease (dated by TCRdb to about 2021). Taken with the paper, the label for time point translates to: newly diagnosed GD, antithyroid drugs for less than 3 months. For both TCR sequencing and RNA sequencing, RNA was extracted from PBMCs using TRIzol. Receptors were amplified or captured by multiplex PCR. Sequencing took place on an Illumina HiSeq 4000. TCR beta libraries were built with iRepertoire HTBI primers and Arm-PCR amplification of CDR3 regions. TCRdb cleaned the public reads at Q25 with fastp, built clones with MiXCR and kept in-frame beta chains. All rows with the same CDR3 protein become a single entry with the most common DNA and genes. This sample is represented by about 500,000 distinct CDR3 sequences; around 12% of them were singletons. 7.5% to 9% of the sample comes from the top ten.

This sample was shared with a second study, whose subject was T cells in Graves' hyperthyroidism and ophthalmopathy.

This specimen was peripheral blood mononuclear cells (PBMCs), taken at new diagnosis, from a patient treated with antithyroid drugs. These receptors all stem from a woman aged 25 to 39 with Graves disease. Donor details come from another sample of the same person, matched by shared clones.

This clonotype was seen at least ten times. A read error may account for a junction end that differs from germline. The V gene is TRBV6-1, the J gene TRBJ1-1; TRBD1 is a possible D gene (5 bases). The CDR3 loop spans 12 amino acids. Germline-derived CDR1 and CDR2 are MNHNS and SASEGT. The CDR3 sequence: CASSNGDSTGGF. CDR3 nucleotide sequence: TGTGCCAGCAGTAACGGCGACAGCACGGGGGGTTTT.

This clonotype showed up many times. The chain carries TRBV12-3 or TRBV12-4 and TRBJ2-6; 12 bases line up with TRBD1. The J segment lost 2 bases and the V segment lost 6 bases, leaving 5 bases of the junction unmatched. The CDR3 has 17 residues. The CDR3: CASRPGQGAPGANVLTF. DNA of the CDR3: TGTGCCAGCAGGCCGGGACAGGGGGCGCCTGGGGCCAACGTCCTGACTTTC.

This clonotype was recorded a few times. This chain uses TRBV4-1 with TRBJ2-7, with 11 bases lining up with TRBD1. Per germline, CDR1 MGHRA and CDR2 YSYEKL. The CDR3 has 16 amino acids. Losses at the gene ends were 1 base for V and 3 bases for J; bases not matched to a gene: 5. As DNA, the CDR3 is TGCGCCAGCAGCCAAGTCCCCGGGACAGGGGGCTACGAGCAGTACTTC. Translation gives CASSQVPGTGGYEQYF.

This clonotype was seen at least ten times. The CDR3 loop is CASRSGYGYTF. CDR3 DNA sequence: TGTGCCAGCAGGTCCGGGTATGGCTACACCTTC. The rearrangement links TRBV6-2 or TRBV6-3 to TRBJ1-2; D is ambiguous. This CDR3 is 11 amino acids long. Germline lookup yields CDR1 MNHEY and CDR2 SVGEGT. Between the trimmed V and J ends, which lost 6 bases and 5 bases, there was a span of 7 bases.

At least ten counts were recorded for this clonotype. The V and J genes are TRBV7-2 and TRBJ1-2, with TRBD1 matching over 12 bases. Germline V gives CDR1 SGHTA, CDR2 FQGNSA. This CDR3 has 15 amino acids. V gave up 1 base and J gave up 8 bases; unmatched junction bases: 5. The CDR3 nucleotides read TGTGCCAGCAGCTTAGTGGGACAGGGGGCAAGGGGCTACACCTTC. Its protein product is CASSLVGQGARGYTF.

The gene calls are TRBV5-4 and TRBJ1-2; 8 positions agree with TRBD1. The V gene end was trimmed by 4 bases and the J gene end by 6 bases; junction bases not matched to a gene: 2. The CDR3 is 12 residues long. Germline assignment: CDR1 SGHNT and CDR2 YYREEE (reference sequence). The CDR3 DNA sequence: TGTGCCAGCAGCGTGACAGGGGATGGCTACACCTTC. Encoded protein: CASSVTGDGYTF.

The chain is built from TRBV7-2 and TRBJ2-1; the D is unclear. Germline V lookup: CDR1 SGHTA, CDR2 FQGNSA. This CDR3 spans 14 amino acids. V gave up 2 bases and J gave up 4 bases, with 9 bases separating them. The CDR3 DNA reads as TGTGCCAGCAGCTTAATACAGTTATACAATGAGCAGTTCTTC. Its translation: CASSLIQLYNEQFF.

This clonotype occurred many times. The chain employs TRBV6-9 and TRBJ2-7, with D possibly TRBD1 on 6 matching bases. The CDR3 covers 15 residues. From germline, CDR1 is MNHGY and CDR2 SVAAGI. V was pared by 0 bases and J by 0 bases, with 9 bases between. DNA of the CDR3: TGTGCCAGCAGTTATTCGACAGGATACTCCTACGAGCAGTACTTC. This codes for CASSYSTGYSYEQYF.

V is TRBV27 and J is TRBJ2-1; 10 bases align to TRBD1. V lost 0 bases to trimming and J lost 8 bases; unmatched junction nucleotides: 4. Germline CDR1 and CDR2: MNHEY and SMNVEV (reference sequence). CDR3 length equals 15 residues. DNA of the CDR3: TGTGCCAGCAGTTTATCGGGACAGGGGCGGGATGAGCAGTTCTTC. The encoded protein is CASSLSGQGRDEQFF.

The chain carries TRBV11-2 and TRBJ2-1; 14 positions match TRBD2. The CDR3 is 18 residues long. V lost 8 bases, J lost 1 base, and 10 bases stayed unmatched. Looked up from germline, CDR1 is SGHAT and CDR2 is FQNNGV. The CDR3 reads CASHRTSGRIRSYNEQFF. As DNA, the CDR3 is TGTGCCAGCCACCGGACTAGCGGGAGGATAAGGTCCTACAATGAGCAGTTCTTC.

The chain has TRBV4-1 and TRBJ2-7; no firm D call. The germline V gene has CDR1 MGHRA and CDR2 YSYEKL. This CDR3 has 16 amino acids. Between the trimmed V and J ends, which lost 3 bases and 2 bases, there was a span of 17 bases. The CDR3 DNA sequence: TGCGCCAGCAGCCAGTCGGCCTCGACATCGGCCTACGAGCAGTACTTC. This encodes CASSQSASTSAYEQYF.

In its sample, this clonotype was seen many times. The chain recombines TRBV3-1 with TRBJ1-2; unclear D gene. Deletions cut 0 bases from V and 10 bases from J, with 9 bases between. This CDR3 contains 12 residues. The germline CDR1 and CDR2 sequences are LGHDT and YNNKEL (reference sequence). CDR3 amino acids: CASSQDINAYTF. The CDR3 bases are TGTGCCAGCAGCCAAGACATTAACGCCTACACCTTC. The variable domain in full, completed from reference TRBV3-1 and TRBJ1-2, reads DTAVSQTPKYLVTQMGNDKSIKCEQNLGHDTMYWYKQDSKKFLKIMFSYNNKELIINETVPNRFSPKSPDKAHLNLHINSLELGDSAVYFCASSQDINAYTFGSGTRLTVV.

This chain uses TRBV5-1 with TRBJ2-5; 10 nucleotides agree with TRBD1. The CDR3 consists of 16 residues. CDR1 is SGHRS, CDR2 YFSETQ, per germline. V lost 4 bases, J lost 3 bases, and 9 bases stayed unmatched. This chain's CDR3 is CASSPRSGTGEETQYF. CDR3 nucleotide sequence: TGCGCCAGCAGCCCCCGCTCCGGGACAGGGGAAGAGACCCAGTACTTC.

This clonotype was recorded many times. The chain carries TRBV3-1 and TRBJ2-2; 9 bases map to TRBD1. Germline CDR1 reads LGHDT; CDR2 reads YNNKEL (reference sequence). CDR3 length equals 15 residues. With 4 bases clipped from V and 0 bases from J, the junction kept 0 bases outside the gene matches. The CDR3: CASSRTGANTGELFF. In DNA form, the CDR3 reads TGTGCCAGCAGCCGGACAGGGGCGAACACCGGGGAGCTGTTTTTT. Together with reference TRBV3-1 and TRBJ2-2, the CDR3 gives the full variable domain: DTAVSQTPKYLVTQMGNDKSIKCEQNLGHDTMYWYKQDSKKFLKIMFSYNNKELIINETVPNRFSPKSPDKAHLNLHINSLELGDSAVYFCASSRTGANTGELFFGEGSRLTVL.

This clonotype was seen repeatedly, ten times or more. This rearrangement joins TRBV6-5 to TRBJ2-3, with D possibly being TRBD2 (6 bases). Germline-derived CDR1 and CDR2 are MNHEY and SVGAGI. V lost 0 bases to trimming and J lost 0 bases, with 7 bases between them. The CDR3 runs 15 residues. The CDR3 region is CASSYSGTSTDTQYF. The CDR3 DNA follows: TGTGCCAGCAGTTACTCCGGGACTAGCACAGATACGCAGTATTTT.

The chain links TRBV5-6 to TRBJ2-7, with 7 bases identical to TRBD1. The CDR3 runs to 14 residues. Germline values: CDR1 SGHDT, CDR2 YYEEEE. After removal of 1 base from V and 4 bases from J, the junction contained 5 bases not matched to a gene. CDR3 region: CASSLMGQYYEQYF. The DNA for the CDR3 is TGTGCCAGCAGCTTGATGGGACAGTATTACGAGCAGTACTTC. Combining the CDR3 with reference TRBV5-6 and TRBJ2-7 gives the whole variable domain DAGVTQSPTHLIKTRGQQVTLRCSPKSGHDTVSWYQQALGQGPQFIFQYYEEEERQRGNFPDRFSGHQFPNYSSELNVNALLLGDSALYLCASSLMGQYYEQYFGPGTRLTVT.

This clonotype was picked up a small number of times. The V and J genes are TRBV29-1 and TRBJ2-1; perhaps TRBD2 as D (6 bases). V was cut by 0 bases and J by 15 bases, with 15 bases left in between. CDR3 size: 12 residues. Germline CDR1 SQVTM, CDR2 ANQGSEA. CDR3 sequence: CSVEERGGSGFF. CDR3 DNA sequence: TGCAGCGTTGAAGAGAGGGGAGGATCTGGGTTCTTC.

This clonotype was detected ten times or more. The chain uses TRBV5-1 and TRBJ1-1, with D possibly being TRBD1 (5 bases). In germline, CDR1 is SGHRS, CDR2 YFSETQ. V lost 3 bases to trimming and J lost 5 bases, with 20 bases between them. The CDR3 has 16 residues. The CDR3 loop reads CASSSGGGWARTEAFF. The CDR3 DNA reads TGCGCCAGCAGCTCCGGGGGGGGGTGGGCGCGGACTGAAGCTTTCTTT. Based on the CDR3 plus reference TRBV5-1 and TRBJ1-1, the full variable domain is KAGVTQTPRYLIKTRGQQVTLSCSPISGHRSVSWYQQTPGQGLQFLFEYFSETQRNKGNFPGRFSGRQFSNSRSEMNVSTLELGDSALYLCASSSGGGWARTEAFFGQGTRLTVV.

On this clonotype itself: With only one base between it and a far larger clone, this is likely a read error. The J gene is TRBJ1-1, the V gene TRBV27; D is perhaps TRBD1 (6 bases). The CDR3 has 13 residues. CDR1 is MNHEY and CDR2 is SMNVEV in the germline V gene (reference sequence). Deletions cut 5 bases from V and 1 base from J, with 8 bases between. In DNA form, the CDR3 reads TGTGCCAGCAGTACGACAGGGAACACTGAAGCTTTCTTT. Translating it yields CASSTTGNTEAFF.

The rearrangement uses TRBV9 and TRBJ2-7; D possibly corresponds to TRBD1 (5 bases). The CDR3 has 13 amino acids. CDR1 and CDR2 (germline): SGDLS, YYNGEE. V was shortened by 2 bases and J by 1 base, with 7 bases between the two germline ends. DNA for the CDR3: TGTGCCAGCAGCGTGTCAGGGTCCTACGAGCAGTACTTC. It yields the protein CASSVSGSYEQYF.

The chain uses TRBV7-9 and TRBJ2-1; unclear D gene. Germline CDR1 reads SEHNR; CDR2 reads FQNEAQ (reference sequence). Deletions cut 5 bases from V and 8 bases from J, with 10 bases between. The CDR3 length is 12 residues. CDR3 in amino acids: CASSVQSYEQFF. The CDR3 nucleotides are TGTGCCAGCAGCGTCCAGTCGTATGAGCAGTTCTTC.

This clonotype occurred many times. The rearrangement joins TRBV12-3 or TRBV12-4 to TRBJ2-7, with a weak D call TRBD2 (6 bases). The V end was cut by 3 bases, the J end by 2 bases, with 23 bases between. The CDR3 runs 18 residues. The CDR3 DNA sequence: TGTGCCAGCAGTTTTACACCGATATCCGGGACTGCACCCTACGAGCAGTACTTC. This sequence encodes CASSFTPISGTAPYEQYF.

The table lists this clonotype with many counts. V usage is TRBV6-1 and J usage is TRBJ1-5; TRBD1 agrees at 9 bases. The germline CDR1 and CDR2 sequences are MNHNS and SASEGT. This CDR3 has 14 amino acids. The J segment lost 9 bases and the V segment lost 6 bases, leaving 9 bases of the junction unmatched. CDR3 bases: TGTGCCAGCAGGGACAGGGGCCGGTTTTTGCCCCAGCATTTT. Protein: CASRDRGRFLPQHF.

The chain uses TRBV12-3 or TRBV12-4 and TRBJ2-1, with TRBD1 matching over 8 bases. The CDR3 is 13 residues long. Trimming cost V 2 bases and J 12 bases; bases outside gene matches: 6. In nucleotides, the CDR3 is TGTGCCAGCAGTTTAAGACAGGGGCGCGTGCAGTTCTTC. Translation gives CASSLRQGRVQFF.

The chain recombines TRBV29-1 with TRBJ2-1; D uncertain. In germline, CDR1 is SQVTM, CDR2 ANQGSEA. This CDR3 contains 13 residues. Trimming removed 0 bases at V and 2 bases at J, with 5 bases between. In nucleotides, the CDR3 is TGCAGCGTTGAAGATCTAGCCTACAATGAGCAGTTCTTC. Its protein product is CSVEDLAYNEQFF.

This clonotype was recorded at least ten times. The CDR3 loop reads CASSQDLLSPGLGDNEQFF. The CDR3 nucleotides read TGCGCCAGCAGCCAAGATCTCCTTTCACCGGGACTAGGAGACAATGAGCAGTTCTTC. The chain is built from TRBV4-3 and TRBJ2-1; 8 bases are shared with TRBD2. CDR1 is LGHNA and CDR2 is YSLEER in the germline V gene. The CDR3 runs to 19 residues. J was trimmed by 5 bases and V by 0 bases; bases with no gene match: 15.

This clonotype was found a few times. This rearrangement joins TRBV27 to TRBJ2-7; tentatively, D is TRBD2 (6 bases). The V end lost 6 bases, the J end lost 3 bases, and 18 bases lay between the germline ends. The CDR3 is 15 residues long. Looked up from germline, CDR1 is MNHEY and CDR2 is SMNVEV (reference sequence). CDR3 loop: CASRSSWAEGYEQYF. DNA for the CDR3: TGTGCCAGCAGGTCCTCGTGGGCGGAGGGCTACGAGCAGTACTTC.

The sample holds many counts of this clonotype. The J gene is TRBJ2-1, the V gene TRBV29-1, with 14 bases matching TRBD2. The trim removed 6 bases at V and 0 bases at J, leaving 1 base unmatched. Germline V gene sequence: CDR1 SQVTM, CDR2 ANQGSEA. This CDR3 is built from 15 residues. CDR3 sequence: CSVGLAGGSYNEQFF. The CDR3 DNA is TGCAGCGTCGGACTAGCGGGAGGCTCCTACAATGAGCAGTTCTTC.

There are many counts of this clonotype. The chain carries TRBV29-1 and TRBJ2-5; 12 bases line up with TRBD2. This CDR3 spans 14 amino acids. With V trimmed by 6 bases and J by 4 bases, 6 bases remained unmatched. Per germline, CDR1 SQVTM and CDR2 ANQGSEA. The CDR3 sequence: CSVLTSGRGETQYF. The CDR3 region has the DNA TGCAGCGTCCTGACTAGCGGGAGAGGAGAGACCCAGTACTTC.

This clonotype was recorded at least ten times. The gene calls are TRBV28 and TRBJ2-1, with 9 bases fitting TRBD2. The CDR3 runs 17 residues. In germline, CDR1 is MDHEN, CDR2 SYDVKM. With 1 base clipped from V and 8 bases from J, the junction kept 12 bases outside the gene matches. CDR3 sequence: CASSLSLIRGRDHEQFF. In DNA, the CDR3 is TGTGCCAGCAGTTTATCCCTTATCCGCGGGAGGGACCATGAGCAGTTCTTC.

This clonotype was counted ten times or more. This chain connects TRBV28 to TRBJ1-5; D unresolved. Germline V CDR1 and CDR2: MDHEN, SYDVKM. This CDR3 has 14 amino acids. Deletions cut 8 bases from V and 5 bases from J, with 16 bases between. The CDR3 DNA sequence: TGTGCCAGCGGTCAAATGGTCACGGATCAGCCCCAGCATTTT. Protein sequence: CASGQMVTDQPQHF.

As regards this clonotype: Mismatch with germline at one junction end may stem from a read error. The J gene is TRBJ2-7, the V gene TRBV18, with TRBD2 identical over 9 bases. The CDR3 length is 16 residues. Germline CDR1 KGHSH, CDR2 LQKENI. CDR3 amino acids: CVSSLTLGTSPYEQYF. The CDR3 DNA follows: TGTGTCAGCTCACTTACCCTCGGGACTAGCCCCTACGAGCAGTACTTC.